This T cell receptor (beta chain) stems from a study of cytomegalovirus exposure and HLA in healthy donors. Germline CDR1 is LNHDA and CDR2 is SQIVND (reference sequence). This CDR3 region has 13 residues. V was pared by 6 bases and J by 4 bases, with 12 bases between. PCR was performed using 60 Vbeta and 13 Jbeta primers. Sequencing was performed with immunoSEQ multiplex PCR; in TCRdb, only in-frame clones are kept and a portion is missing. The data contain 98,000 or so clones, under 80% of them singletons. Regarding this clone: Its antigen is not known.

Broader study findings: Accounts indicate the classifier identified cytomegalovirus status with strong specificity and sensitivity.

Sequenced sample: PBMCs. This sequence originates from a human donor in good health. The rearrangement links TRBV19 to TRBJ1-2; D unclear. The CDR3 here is CASSTRLVYGYTF. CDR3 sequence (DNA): TGTGCCAGTAGCACGCGTTTAGTCTATGGCTACACCTTC.